This T cell receptor beta chain was captured by sequencing in a study of cytomegalovirus exposure and HLA in healthy donors. Profiled with immunoSEQ multiplex PCR; TCRdb holds only in-frame clones, not every one. The sample lists 260,000 or so clones; approximately 90% were seen once. The CDR3 runs 13 residues. Germline V CDR1 and CDR2: SGHRS, YFSETQ. Trimming left V 1 base short and J 1 base short, with 6 bases between. The sequencing sample was made of PBMCs. This TCR was recovered from a woman aged 18-30 years in good health and CMV-seronegative. V gene TRBV5-1 combines with J gene TRBJ2-7, with D possibly matching TRBD1 (5 bases). The DNA of the CDR3 is TGCGCCAGCAGCTTGACAGGTTCCTACGAGCAGTACTTC. Residues: CASSLTGSYEQYF.